One and the same sample provided the 5 T cell receptor beta chains below, sequenced in a study of tumor and adjacent non-tumor tissue in lung cancer. TCRbeta libraries were built with three rounds of nested PCR, modified from ARM-PCR. TCRdb called the multiplex PCR reads again in MiXCR, with one record for every CDR3 protein. The profile shows roughly 220,000 distinct CDR3 sequences, about 71% of them singletons. RNA was extracted from bulk tissue without any cell sorting. The sequencing input was lung tumor tissue. These receptors came from a man aged 55 to 70 with non-small cell lung cancer.

In the case of this clonotype: The junction shows a germline mismatch at one end, possibly a read error. The chain has TRBV11-3 and TRBJ2-3; D is possibly TRBD1 or TRBD2 (5 bases each). CDR1 SGHNT and CDR2 YENEEA come from the germline V gene. The CDR3 covers 16 residues. For the CDR3, the DNA is TGTGCCAACAGCTTAGCATGGGGCGGAGGAACAGATACGCAGTATTTT. Its protein product is CANSLAWGGGTDTQYF.

Turning to this clonotype: The junction departs from the called germline gene at one end, perhaps through a read error. The V gene is TRBV20-1, the J gene TRBJ2-5, with D perhaps being TRBD1 or TRBD2 (5 bases each). This CDR3 has 13 residues. The V gene's germline CDR1 is DFQATT and CDR2 SNEGSKA (reference sequence). CDR3 amino acids: CSAPVREGETQYF. Here the CDR3 DNA reads TGCAGTGCTCCAGTCCGTGAAGGGGAGACACAGTACTTC.

A few counts support this clonotype. The rearrangement links TRBV5-5 to TRBJ2-1, with D maybe TRBD1 (6 bases). Germline V gives CDR1 SGHKS, CDR2 YYEKEE (reference sequence). The V and J ends lost 4 bases and 4 bases respectively, with 15 bases between them. The CDR3 covers 15 residues. The CDR3 DNA reads TGTGCCAGCAGCCTCGGGACAACACTTTACAATGAGCAGTTCTTC. Translation: CASSLGTTLYNEQFF.

In the case of this clonotype: With a much larger clone just one base away, this may be a read error. The genes are TRBV12-3 or TRBV12-4 and TRBJ2-4; no reliable D call. The CDR3 spans 15 residues. CDR3 nucleotides: TGTGCCAGCAGTCCTGACTTCTTAGCCAGAAACATTCAGTACTTC. This encodes CASSPDFLARNIQYF.

Turning to this clonotype: It may be a read error: a sequence one base away is much more abundant. This chain uses TRBV20-1 with TRBJ2-7; D is possibly TRBD1 or TRBD2 (5 bases each). The CDR3 sequence is 13 residues long. The germline V gene has CDR1 DFQATT and CDR2 SNEGSKA (reference sequence). V dropped 6 bases and J dropped 9 bases, with 21 bases sitting between them. The CDR3 loop is CSASLGVTRGQYF. In DNA form, the CDR3 reads TGCAGTGCCAGCCTCGGGGTGACGAGGGGGCAGTACTTC.